Below are 8 T cell receptor beta chains sequenced from a single sample in a study of blood T cell repertoires in COVID-19. Here immunoSEQ multiplex PCR was the method, and the copy in TCRdb shows in-frame clones only, minus some. The data hold 70,000 or so clones, with roughly 80% observed a single time. What was sequenced was peripheral blood. All receptors derive from a woman of 80 years or more with acute or convalescent COVID-19.

The chain uses TRBV7-9 and TRBJ1-4; 9 nucleotides align to TRBD1. J was trimmed by 8 bases and V by 4 bases; bases with no gene match: 8. CDR1 and CDR2 from the germline V gene are SEHNR and FQNEAQ (reference sequence). The CDR3 covers 15 residues. CDR3 sequence reads: CASSSGGTGLEKLFF. The CDR3 bases are TGTGCCAGCAGCTCGGGAGGGACAGGGTTGGAAAAACTGTTTTTT. Full variable domain (rest looked up from reference TRBV7-9 and TRBJ1-4): DTGVSQNPRHKITKRGQNVTFRCDPISEHNRLYWYRQTLGQGPEFLTYFQNEAQLEKSRLLSDRFSAERPKGSFSTLEIQRTEQGDSAMYLCASSSGGTGLEKLFFGSGTQLSVL.

V usage is TRBV20-1 and J usage is TRBJ1-3; D is unresolved. CDR3 length: 14 amino acids. Trimming left V 3 bases short and J 0 bases short, with 9 bases between. Germline loops: CDR1 DFQATT, CDR2 SNEGSKA (reference sequence). CDR3 in amino acids: CSASAPVSGNTIYF. CDR3 sequence (DNA): TGCAGTGCTAGTGCCCCGGTCTCTGGAAACACCATATATTTT.

With respect to this clone: This clone may be a read error of a much larger clone one base away. This CDR3 is missing its conserved last phenylalanine or tryptophan, likely due to a read error. The chain recombines TRBV2 with TRBJ1-2, with TRBD1 identical over 11 bases. This CDR3 spans 18 amino acids. With V trimmed by 7 bases and J by 4 bases, 17 bases remained unmatched. Germline V gives CDR1 SNHLY, CDR2 FYNNEI. CDR3 residues: CASTVVVVGQGASYGYTL. The CDR3 nucleotides read TGTGCCAGCACTGTCGTTGTTGTCGGACAGGGGGCGAGCTATGGCTACACCCTC.

V gene TRBV6-5 combines with J gene TRBJ1-1, with a weak D call TRBD1 (6 bases). The CDR3 consists of 13 residues. Germline CDR1 and CDR2: MNHEY and SVGAGI. V was clipped by 4 bases and J by 5 bases, with 11 bases between them. CDR3 loop: CASSSGVETEAFF. The DNA for the CDR3 is TGTGCCAGCAGTTCAGGGGTCGAAACTGAAGCTTTCTTT.

This clone has ten or more counts. DNA of the CDR3: TGTGCCAGCAGCTTAATGGCTAGCGGGAACACCGGGGAGCTGTTTTTT. Translated, it gives CASSLMASGNTGELFF. This rearrangement joins TRBV7-6 to TRBJ2-2; 7 positions match TRBD2. Per germline, CDR1 SGHVS and CDR2 FNYEAQ. The CDR3 sequence is 16 residues long. V was clipped by 2 bases and J by 1 base; unmatched bases: 4. Supplemented by reference TRBV7-6 and TRBJ2-2, the full variable domain reads GAGVSQSPRYKVTKRGQDVALRCDPISGHVSLYWYRQALGQGPEFLTYFNYEAQQDKSGLPNDRFSAERPEGSISTLTIQRTEQRDSAMYRCASSLMASGNTGELFFGEGSRLTVL.

The gene calls are TRBV5-1 and TRBJ1-2; 9 bases agree with TRBD1. V shed 3 bases and J 0 bases; nucleotides not matched to a gene: 9. CDR3 length: 17 residues. Germline CDR1 is SGHRS and CDR2 is YFSETQ. CDR3 sequence reads: CASSWRSQGAPNYGYTF. The DNA for the CDR3 is TGCGCCAGCAGCTGGAGGTCACAGGGGGCCCCTAACTATGGCTACACCTTC.

The chain carries TRBV4-2 and TRBJ1-1, with a weak D call TRBD1 (5 bases). This CDR3 contains 18 residues. The V end was cut by 1 base, the J end by 7 bases, with 25 bases between. Germline loops: CDR1 LGHNA, CDR2 YNFKEQ. In DNA form, the CDR3 reads TGTGCCAGCAGCCAAGTTAGACTGGCCGCCGGGTTAGGGGTTGAAGCTTTCTTT. Residues: CASSQVRLAAGLGVEAFF.

CDR3 residues: CASSSRTGEAYEQYF. The CDR3 DNA is TGTGCCAGCAGCTCTCGGACAGGGGAGGCCTACGAGCAGTACTTC. The V gene is TRBV7-8, the J gene TRBJ2-7; 9 bases fit TRBD1. Germline-derived CDR1 and CDR2 are SGHVS and FQNEAQ. The CDR3 totals 15 residues. The J segment lost 2 bases and the V segment lost 4 bases, leaving 6 bases of the junction unmatched.